This T cell receptor beta chain appears in the sequencing data of a study of blood T cell repertoires in COVID-19. Study information: The samples span acute and convalescent COVID-19 from the United States, Italy and Spain.

In the original analysis: Reference gene primer amplification gave nucleated cell count estimates. Clones were read by immunoSEQ multiplex PCR, and TCRdb kept only the in-frame ones, dropping some. That table gives V, J and clone size, and the DNA gave D and trimming. The sample lists tens of thousands of clones; roughly 82% were seen once. There are 16 residues in the CDR3. The germline V gene encodes CDR1 SGDLS and CDR2 YYNGEE. V was shortened by 4 bases and J by 0 bases, with 13 bases between the two germline ends. Sequenced sample: peripheral blood. The TCR was taken from a human donor in a cohort sampled during active COVID-19. The chain carries TRBV9 and TRBJ2-2; TRBD2 might be the D (6 bases). The CDR3: CASSPRRGANTGELFF. DNA for the CDR3: TGTGCCAGCAGCCCCCGGCGGGGCGCGAACACCGGGGAGCTGTTTTTT. The full variable domain, rest sourced from reference TRBV9 and TRBJ2-2, is DSGVTQTPKHLITATGQRVTLRCSPRSGDLSVYWYQQSLDQGLQFLIQYYNGEERAKGNILERFSAQQFPDLHSELNLSSLELGDSALYFCASSPRRGANTGELFFGEGSRLTVL.